The clone carrying this T cell receptor beta chain came up a few times. CDR1 and CDR2 from the germline V gene are LGHDT and YNNKEL (reference sequence). V was cut by 5 bases and J by 0 bases, with 10 bases left in between. This CDR3 is built from 14 residues. Amplification targeted TCR beta CDR3 regions from RNA transcripts. With the HTBI primer set, the TCR CDR3 went through a first round of RT-PCR. MiXCR, run by TCRdb on the multiplex PCR reads, gives a single entry per CDR3 protein. The table includes about 710,000 distinct CDR3 sequences, around 15% detected once. The data were obtained in a study of T cells in Graves' hyperthyroidism and ophthalmopathy.

The specimen sequenced was blood. This chain uses TRBV3-1 with TRBJ1-1; D gene uncertain. The source is a man younger than 35 with Graves' hyperthyroidism. For the CDR3, the DNA is TGTGCCAGCAGCGACGCCAGCATGAACACTGAAGCTTTCTTT. As protein: CASSDASMNTEAFF.